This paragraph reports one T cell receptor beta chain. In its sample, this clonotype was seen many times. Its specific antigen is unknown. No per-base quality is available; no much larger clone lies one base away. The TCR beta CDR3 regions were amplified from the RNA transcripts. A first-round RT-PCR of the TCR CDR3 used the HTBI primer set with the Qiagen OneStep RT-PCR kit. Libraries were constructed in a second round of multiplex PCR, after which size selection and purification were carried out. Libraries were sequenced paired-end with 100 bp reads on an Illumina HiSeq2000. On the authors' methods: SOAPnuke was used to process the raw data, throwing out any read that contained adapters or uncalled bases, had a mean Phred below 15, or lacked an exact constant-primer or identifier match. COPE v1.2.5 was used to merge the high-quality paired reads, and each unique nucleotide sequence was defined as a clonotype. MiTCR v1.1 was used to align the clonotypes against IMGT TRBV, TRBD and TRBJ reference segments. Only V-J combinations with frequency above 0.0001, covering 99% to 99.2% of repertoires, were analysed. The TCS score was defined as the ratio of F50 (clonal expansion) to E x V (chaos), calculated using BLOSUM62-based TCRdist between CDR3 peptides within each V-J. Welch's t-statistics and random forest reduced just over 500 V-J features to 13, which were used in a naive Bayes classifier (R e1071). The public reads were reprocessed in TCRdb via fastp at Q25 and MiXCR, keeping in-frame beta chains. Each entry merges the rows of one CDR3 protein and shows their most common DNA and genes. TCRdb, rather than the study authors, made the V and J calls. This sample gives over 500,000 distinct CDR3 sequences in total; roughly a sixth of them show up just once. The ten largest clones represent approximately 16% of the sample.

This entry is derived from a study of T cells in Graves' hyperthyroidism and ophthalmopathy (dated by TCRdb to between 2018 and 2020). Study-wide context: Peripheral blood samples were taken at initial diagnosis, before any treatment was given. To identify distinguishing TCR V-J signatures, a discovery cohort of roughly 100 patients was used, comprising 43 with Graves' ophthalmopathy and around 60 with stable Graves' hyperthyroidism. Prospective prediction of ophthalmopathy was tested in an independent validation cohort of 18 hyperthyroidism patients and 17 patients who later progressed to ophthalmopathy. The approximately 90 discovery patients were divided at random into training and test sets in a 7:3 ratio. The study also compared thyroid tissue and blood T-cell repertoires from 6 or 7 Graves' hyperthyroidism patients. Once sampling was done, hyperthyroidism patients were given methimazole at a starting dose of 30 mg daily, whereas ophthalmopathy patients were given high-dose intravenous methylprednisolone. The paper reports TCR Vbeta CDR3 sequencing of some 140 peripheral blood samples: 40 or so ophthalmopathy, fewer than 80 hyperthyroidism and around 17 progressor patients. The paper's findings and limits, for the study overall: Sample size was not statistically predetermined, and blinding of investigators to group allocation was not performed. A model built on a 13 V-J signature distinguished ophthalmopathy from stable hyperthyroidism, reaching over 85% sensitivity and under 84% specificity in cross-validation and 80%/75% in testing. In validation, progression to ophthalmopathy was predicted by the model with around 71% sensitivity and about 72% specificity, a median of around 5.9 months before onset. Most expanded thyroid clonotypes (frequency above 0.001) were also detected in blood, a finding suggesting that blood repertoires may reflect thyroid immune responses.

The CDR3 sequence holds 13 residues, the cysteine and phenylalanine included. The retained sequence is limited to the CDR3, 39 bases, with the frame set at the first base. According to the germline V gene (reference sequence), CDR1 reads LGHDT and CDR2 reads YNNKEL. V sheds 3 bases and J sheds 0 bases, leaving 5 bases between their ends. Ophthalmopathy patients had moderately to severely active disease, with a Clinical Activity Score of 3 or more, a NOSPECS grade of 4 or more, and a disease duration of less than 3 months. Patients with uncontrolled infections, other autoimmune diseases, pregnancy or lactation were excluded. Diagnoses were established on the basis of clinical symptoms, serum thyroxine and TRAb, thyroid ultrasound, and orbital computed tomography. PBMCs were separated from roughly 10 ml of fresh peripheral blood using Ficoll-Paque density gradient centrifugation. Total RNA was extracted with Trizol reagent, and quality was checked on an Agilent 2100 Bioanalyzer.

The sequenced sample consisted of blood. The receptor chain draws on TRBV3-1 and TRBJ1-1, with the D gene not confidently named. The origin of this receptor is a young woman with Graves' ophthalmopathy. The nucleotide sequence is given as TGTGCCAGCAGCCAGGGTATGAACACTGAAGCTTTCTTT. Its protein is CASSQGMNTEAFF. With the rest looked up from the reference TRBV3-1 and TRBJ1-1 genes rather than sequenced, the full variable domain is DTAVSQTPKYLVTQMGNDKSIKCEQNLGHDTMYWYKQDSKKFLKIMFSYNNKELIINETVPNRFSPKSPDKAHLNLHINSLELGDSAVYFCASSQGMNTEAFFGQGTRLTVV.